These T cell receptor beta chains were read from a single sample in a study of shared clonotypes between healthy human individuals. The data were produced by immunoSEQ multiplex PCR, yet TCRdb's version contains in-frame clones alone and is incomplete. The repertoire consists of millions of clones, with 90% to 95% occurring once and the leading ten covering under 0.15%. Sequencing was done on a sample of naive CD4+ T cells sorted from blood. These receptor sequences come from a man younger than 35 in good health. CDR3s include the opening cysteine and the closing phenylalanine or tryptophan. The order of the fields is CDR3 length, J gene, clone size, V gene, D gene, CDR3 DNA, CDR3 protein. D genes are given only for firm matches. Expanded clones get a size class; other rows say once, few or many, or leave the size out.

11 TRBJ1-2 - TRBV2 TRBD1 TGTGCCAGCATGACAGGGGCCGGCTACACCTTC CASMTGAGYTF
15 TRBJ2-7 - TRBV6-6 - TGTGCCAGCATTAACGGGGCAGGGGCCTCCCACGAGCAGTACTTC CASINGAGASHEQYF
14 TRBJ1-4 - TRBV30 - TGTGCCCTCCAAGGCGTGGGGTTCGGGGAAAAACTGTTTTTT CALQGVGFGEKLFF
8 TRBJ1-2 - TRBV6-4 - TGTGCCAGGGTTTATTGGACCTTC CARVYWTF
13 TRBJ2-5 - TRBV6-6 TRBD1 TGTGCCAGCAGCTTGGACAGGGTGCAGACCCAGTACTTC CASSLDRVQTQYF
16 TRBJ2-3 - TRBV6-5 - TGTGCCAGCAGTTACTCGTCGGGACCCCCCACAGATACGCAGTATTTT CASSYSSGPPTDTQYF
15 TRBJ2-7 - TRBV6-5 TRBD1 TGTGCCAGCATCGCTCGCAACAGGGGAAACTACGAGCAGTACTTC CASIARNRGNYEQYF
13 TRBJ1-1 - TRBV29-1 - TGCAGCGTTGACGGGGGGTTAAACACTGAAGCTTTCTTT CSVDGGLNTEAFF
17 TRBJ2-6 - TRBV18 TRBD1 TGTGCCAGCTCACCTGGGACAGGGGGCCGTGGGGCCAACGTCCTGACTTTC CASSPGTGGRGANVLTF
16 TRBJ1-1 - TRBV7-2 - TGTGCCAGCAGCTTAGTTCGCGGGGGGTGGGACACTGAAGCTTTCTTT CASSLVRGGWDTEAFF
12 TRBJ1-1 - TRBV28 - TGTGCCAGCAGTTTGGGAACAGGGCGAGCTTTCTTT CASSLGTGRAFF
10 TRBJ1-1 - TRBV6-5 - TGTGCCAGCTGGAGAGGGGTAGCTTTCTTT CASWRGVAFF
15 TRBJ2-3 - TRBV30 - TGTGCCTGGAGTTTTGGCGGGCTGGGAACAGATACGCAGTATTTT CAWSFGGLGTDTQYF
11 TRBJ1-1 once TRBV29-1 - TGCAGCGTTGAGGTTGACACTGAAGCTTTCTTT CSVEVDTEAFF
15 TRBJ1-1 - TRBV9 - TGTGCCAGCAGCGTGAGTTTGGGACGGGACACTGAAGCTTTCTTT CASSVSLGRDTEAFF
14 TRBJ2-2 - TRBV19 - TGTGCCAGTACCCCGGACGGGGTCACCGGGGAGCTGTTTTTT CASTPDGVTGELFF
14 TRBJ1-1 - TRBV5-5 - TGTGCCAGCAGCCTCGAAACAGCAAACACTGAAGCTTTCTTT CASSLETANTEAFF
14 TRBJ2-3 - TRBV5-1 TRBD1 TGCGCCAGCAGCTCACAGGGGACCACAGATACGCAGTATTTT CASSSQGTTDTQYF
11 TRBJ2-7 - TRBV28 - TGTGCCAGCAGTCCTCAGACAGTGCGGTACTTC CASSPQTVRYF
15 TRBJ2-3 - TRBV4-2 TRBD2 TGTGCCAGCAGCCAAGACCCTAGCGGGGGGTATACGCAGTATTTT CASSQDPSGGYTQYF
16 TRBJ2-3 - TRBV6-6 TRBD1 TGTGCCAGCAGTCCTACCGGGACAGGGGGCACGGATACGCAGTATTTT CASSPTGTGGTDTQYF
15 TRBJ1-2 - TRBV7-2 TRBD1 TGTGCCAGCAGCTTAGGACAGGGGGCTAACTATGGCTACACCTTC CASSLGQGANYGYTF
18 TRBJ1-3 - TRBV11-2 - TGTGCCAGCAGCTTAGATCCGGGGGGGGCGAGCTCTGGAAACACCATATATTTT CASSLDPGGASSGNTIYF
15 TRBJ1-2 - TRBV4-2 TRBD1 TGTGCCAGCAGCCAAGTGGGGACAGTGAACTATGGCTACACCTTC CASSQVGTVNYGYTF
15 TRBJ2-2 - TRBV5-1 - TGCGCCAGCAGCCGTGGTAGTTCAAACACCGGGGAGCTGTTTTTT CASSRGSSNTGELFF
14 TRBJ2-1 - TRBV5-4 - TGTGCCAGCAGCTTGGGAGAAGGGGGGAATGAGCAGTTCTTC CASSLGEGGNEQFF
14 TRBJ1-1 - TRBV9 TRBD1 TGTGCCAGCAGCCCTGGGACAGGGGGTTTTGAAGCTTTCTTT CASSPGTGGFEAFF
14 TRBJ2-7 once TRBV4-1 TRBD1 TGCGCCAGCAGCCAGGCCGACAGGGACGGCGAGCAGTACTTC CASSQADRDGEQYF
15 TRBJ1-4 - TRBV7-9 TRBD1 TGTGCCAGCAGCTCCCCGACAGGGGCGAATGAAAAACTGTTTTTT CASSSPTGANEKLFF
17 TRBJ2-5 - TRBV7-9 TRBD1 TGTGCCAGCAGCTTTTGGACCGGGACAGGGTCCGTGGAGACCCAGTACTTC CASSFWTGTGSVETQYF
16 TRBJ2-1 - TRBV18 - TGTGCCAGCTCACCACCGGTAAATCCCGGGGTCGGTGAGCAGTTCTTC CASSPPVNPGVGEQFF
15 TRBJ2-7 - TRBV11-2 TRBD2 TGTGCCAGCAGCTTAGATACGCGGGGGACCTACGAGCAGTACTTC CASSLDTRGTYEQYF
16 TRBJ2-3 - TRBV19 - TGTGCCAGTAACCCCGAGGGGGGGAAGCGGACAGATACGCAGTATTTT CASNPEGGKRTDTQYF
14 TRBJ2-1 - TRBV18 - TGTGCCAGCTCACCCCCGTCCCTTGTCGATGAGCAGTTCTTC CASSPPSLVDEQFF
16 TRBJ2-1 - TRBV27 - TGTGCCAGCAGTTCCCCGGGCAGAGTATCCTACAATGAGCAGTTCTTC CASSSPGRVSYNEQFF
17 TRBJ2-5 - TRBV5-6 - TGTGCCAGCAGCCCGACAACCGGGACTTTGAGAGGAGAGACCCAGTACTTC CASSPTTGTLRGETQYF
13 TRBJ2-2 few TRBV11-2 - TGTGCCAGCAGCTCGAGACATGGCGGGGAGCTGTTTTTT CASSSRHGGELFF
12 TRBJ2-5 - TRBV14 - TGTGCCAGCAGCCTTCTCCGGGAGACCCAGTACTTC CASSLLRETQYF
14 TRBJ2-3 - TRBV5-6 - TGTGCCAGCAGCTTAGGAGGGGCACCGAATACGCAGTATTTT CASSLGGAPNTQYF
16 TRBJ2-1 - TRBV19 TRBD2 TGTGCCAGTAGTATAGGTAGTAGCGGGAGGTACAATGAGCAGTTCTTC CASSIGSSGRYNEQFF
13 TRBJ2-5 - TRBV6-1 - TGTGCCAGCAGCGAAAGGCGAGTTGAGACCCAGTACTTC CASSERRVETQYF
15 TRBJ2-3 - TRBV5-1 TRBD2 TGCGCCAGCAGCTTGGCGACTAGCGGGGGGGATACGCAGTATTTT CASSLATSGGDTQYF
18 TRBJ2-3 - TRBV18 TRBD2 TGTGCCAGCTCACCAACCGCGGGAGGGACGCAGATCACAGATACGCAGTATTTT CASSPTAGGTQITDTQYF
12 TRBJ2-1 - TRBV7-2 - TGTGCCAGCAGCTTGGACCACAATGAGCAGTTCTTC CASSLDHNEQFF
15 TRBJ2-3 - TRBV15 TRBD1 TGTGCCACCGGCAGAACGACAGGGCATACAGATACGCAGTATTTT CATGRTTGHTDTQYF
13 TRBJ1-2 - TRBV25-1 - TGTGCCAGCAGTGATAGGGCGGGACTGGGCTACACCTTC CASSDRAGLGYTF